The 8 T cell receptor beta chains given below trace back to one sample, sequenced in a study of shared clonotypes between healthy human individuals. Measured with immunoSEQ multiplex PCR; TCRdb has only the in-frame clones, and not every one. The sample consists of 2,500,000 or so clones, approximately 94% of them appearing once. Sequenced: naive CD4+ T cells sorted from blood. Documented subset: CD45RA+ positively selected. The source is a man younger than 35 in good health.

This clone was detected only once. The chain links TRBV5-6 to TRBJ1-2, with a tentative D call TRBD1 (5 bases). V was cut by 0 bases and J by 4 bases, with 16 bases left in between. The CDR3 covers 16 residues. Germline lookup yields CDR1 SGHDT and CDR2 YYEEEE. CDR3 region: CASSLVEGRGTYGYTF. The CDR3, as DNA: TGTGCCAGCAGCTTGGTCGAGGGACGGGGGACCTATGGCTACACCTTC.

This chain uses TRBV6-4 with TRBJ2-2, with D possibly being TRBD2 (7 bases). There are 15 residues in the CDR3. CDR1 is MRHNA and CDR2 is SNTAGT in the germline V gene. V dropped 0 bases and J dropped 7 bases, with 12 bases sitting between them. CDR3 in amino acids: CASSDSAGAHGELFF. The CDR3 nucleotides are TGTGCCAGCAGTGACTCGGCGGGGGCGCACGGGGAGCTGTTTTTT.

The CDR3 nucleotides read TGTGCCATCTTACAGGGGTTCAATCAGCCCCAGCATTTT. This encodes CAILQGFNQPQHF. The chain carries TRBV28 and TRBJ1-5, with 7 bases matching TRBD1. V shed 10 bases, J shed 3 bases, and the junction held 6 bases outside the gene matches. CDR1 is MDHEN and CDR2 is SYDVKM in the germline V gene. The CDR3 consists of 13 residues. Complete variable domain (other parts from reference TRBV28 and TRBJ1-5): DVKVTQSSRYLVKRTGEKVFLECVQDMDHENMFWYRQDPGLGLRLIYFSYDVKMKEKGDIPEGYSVSREKKERFSLILESASTNQTSMYLCAILQGFNQPQHFGDGTRLSIL.

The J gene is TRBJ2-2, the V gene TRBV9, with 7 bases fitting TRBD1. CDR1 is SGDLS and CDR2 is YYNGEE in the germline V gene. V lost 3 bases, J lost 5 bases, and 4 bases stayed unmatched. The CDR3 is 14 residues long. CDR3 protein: CASSATGQTGELFF. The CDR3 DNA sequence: TGTGCCAGCAGCGCGACAGGGCAAACCGGGGAGCTGTTTTTT.

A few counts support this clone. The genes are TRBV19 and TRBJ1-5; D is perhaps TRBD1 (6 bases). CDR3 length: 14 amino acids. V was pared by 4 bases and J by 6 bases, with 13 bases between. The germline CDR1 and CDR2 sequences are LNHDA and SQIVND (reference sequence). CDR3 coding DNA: TGTGCCAGTAGTAATACAGGGTTGGGTCAGCCCCAGCATTTT. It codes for CASSNTGLGQPQHF.

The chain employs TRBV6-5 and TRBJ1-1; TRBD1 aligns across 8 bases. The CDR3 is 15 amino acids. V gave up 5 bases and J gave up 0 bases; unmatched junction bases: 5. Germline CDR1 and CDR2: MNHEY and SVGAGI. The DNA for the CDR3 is TGTGCCAGCAGTAGACAGGGGCGTTTGAACACTGAAGCTTTCTTT. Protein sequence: CASSRQGRLNTEAFF.

The CDR3, as DNA: TGTGCCAGCAGCAGACCGGACAGCCAAGAGACCCAGTACTTC. Protein product: CASSRPDSQETQYF. The chain recombines TRBV5-4 with TRBJ2-5; D may be TRBD1 (6 bases). The ends were cut back, 4 bases at V and 1 base at J, with 11 bases in the middle. This CDR3 spans 14 amino acids. CDR1 and CDR2 (germline): SGHNT, YYREEE (reference sequence).

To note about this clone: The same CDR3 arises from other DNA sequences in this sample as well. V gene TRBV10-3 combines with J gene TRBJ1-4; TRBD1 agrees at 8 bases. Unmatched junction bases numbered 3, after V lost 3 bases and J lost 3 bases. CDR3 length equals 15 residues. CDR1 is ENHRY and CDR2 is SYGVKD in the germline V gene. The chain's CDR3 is CAISEAGGSNEKLFF. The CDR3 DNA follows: TGTGCCATCAGTGAAGCAGGGGGCTCTAATGAAAAACTGTTTTTT.